One and the same sample provided the 8 T cell receptor beta chains below, sequenced in a study of CD8 T cells in ankylosing spondylitis. TCRdb re-called the 5' RACE reads through MiXCR, storing one row per CDR3 protein. The sample gives around 300,000 distinct CDR3 sequences, roughly 20% of which show up once; 3.5% is in the top ten. Specimen: blood, either unsorted or a sorted T cell fraction (not recorded which). Source of these receptors: a female donor with ankylosing spondylitis or in good health (not recorded which).

A single count supports this clonotype. This chain links TRBV5-1 with TRBJ2-7, with D unclear. Deletions cut 0 bases from V and 3 bases from J, with 13 bases between. Germline V gives CDR1 SGHRS, CDR2 YFSETQ. This CDR3 spans 15 amino acids. The CDR3 region is CASSLEFARSYEQYF. CDR3 nucleotides: TGCGCCAGCAGCTTGGAATTTGCGAGGAGCTACGAGCAGTACTTC.

J is TRBJ1-5 and V is TRBV4-2; maybe TRBD1 (5 bases). CDR3 size: 16 residues. Trimming removed 0 bases from V and 4 bases from J, with 13 bases in between. The germline CDR1 and CDR2 sequences are LGHNA and YNFKEQ. The CDR3 DNA sequence: TGTGCCAGCAGCCAAGAAAACAGGCCCTTTAATCAGCCCCAGCATTTT. It yields the protein CASSQENRPFNQPQHF.

This clonotype was detected only a few times. The chain employs TRBV19 and TRBJ1-1; TRBD1 is a possible D gene (6 bases). This CDR3 is built from 17 residues. Trimming left V 3 bases short and J 3 bases short, with 20 bases between. The germline V gene encodes CDR1 LNHDA and CDR2 SQIVND (reference sequence). This chain's CDR3 is CASSMSGQFGSHTEAFF. In nucleotides, the CDR3 is TGTGCCAGTAGTATGAGCGGACAGTTTGGGAGCCACACTGAAGCTTTCTTT. Complete variable domain (other parts from reference TRBV19 and TRBJ1-1): DGGITQSPKYLFRKEGQNVTLSCEQNLNHDAMYWYRQDPGQGLRLIYYSQIVNDFQKGDIAEGYSVSREKKESFPLTVTSAQKNPTAFYLCASSMSGQFGSHTEAFFGQGTRLTVV.

The table lists this clonotype with many counts. The V gene is TRBV12-3 or TRBV12-4, the J gene TRBJ1-5; TRBD1 aligns across 7 bases. The CDR3 covers 13 residues. Trimming took 3 bases from V and 9 from J; bases not matched to a gene: 5. CDR3 amino acids: CASSLRDSGPQHF. The CDR3, as DNA: TGTGCCAGCAGTTTGAGGGACAGCGGGCCCCAGCATTTT.

This chain joins TRBV6-1 and TRBJ2-2; D ambiguous. Germline V lookup: CDR1 MNHNS, CDR2 SASEGT. The CDR3 is 15 residues long. V shed 4 bases and J shed 1 base, with 10 bases lying between them. CDR3 nucleotide sequence: TGTGCCAGCAGTGGCGTAGGTTGGAACACCGGGGAGCTGTTTTTT. It codes for CASSGVGWNTGELFF.

CDR3 bases: TGTGCCAGCAGCTTAGTAGAGGGGTTGGCGAATTCACCCCTCCACTTT. Translation: CASSLVEGLANSPLHF. The V gene is TRBV7-2, the J gene TRBJ1-6; perhaps TRBD1 as D (5 bases). Germline values: CDR1 SGHTA, CDR2 FQGNSA. The CDR3 runs 16 residues. The germline V and J ends were trimmed by 1 base and 7 bases, with 14 bases remaining between them.

The chain employs TRBV30 and TRBJ1-1; the D is unclear. The V gene's germline CDR1 is GTSNPN and CDR2 SVGIG (reference sequence). Deletions cut 4 bases from V and 10 bases from J, with 16 bases between. The CDR3 has 12 amino acids. The CDR3 DNA reads as TGTGCCTGGACAGCATCCAGCCCAGTAGCTTTCTTT. Translation: CAWTASSPVAFF.

In DNA form, the CDR3 reads TGCGCCAGCAGCTCCATAGCGGGAGGAGGGAATGAGCAGTTCTTC. It codes for CASSSIAGGGNEQFF. The rearrangement links TRBV5-1 to TRBJ2-1, with 10 bases identical to TRBD2. Trimming removed 3 bases from V and 7 bases from J; junction bases left unmatched: 7. Germline CDR1 is SGHRS and CDR2 is YFSETQ. The CDR3 has 15 residues.